This TCR beta chain was documented in a study of blood T cells in healthy people across ages. This clonotype showed up just a few times. Germline V gene lookup returns CDR1 SGHDT and CDR2 YYEEEE. The CDR3 consists of 14 residues. Trimming removed 0 bases at V and 8 bases at J, with 12 bases between. With a J-beta primer mix and a sample-barcoded 5' primer, a second PCR ran 7 to 11 cycles. Any given sample supplied a minimum of 3 million CDR3-containing paired-end reads. A single record per CDR3 protein comes from TCRdb applying MiXCR to the 5' RACE reads. The data hold about 1.8 million distinct CDR3 sequences, with around 50% observed a single time.

This chain uses TRBV5-6 with TRBJ2-1; perhaps D is TRBD1 or TRBD2 (5 bases each). The sample comprised blood. The sequence was collected from a woman aged 40 to 50 in good health. DNA for the CDR3: TGTGCCAGCAGCTTGGGGCAGGGTAGCGATGAGCAGTTCTTC. It yields the protein CASSLGQGSDEQFF.